This T cell receptor beta chain was identified during a study of regulatory T cells in long-lasting Graves disease. The J segment lost 1 base and the V segment lost 0 bases, leaving 7 bases of the junction unmatched. The CDR3 has 17 amino acids. Germline lookup yields CDR1 SGHRS and CDR2 YFSETQ. Study-wide findings and caveats: Since the sample size was small, accuracy may have been reduced. It was in persistent disease that TRBV28, TRBJ1-2 and TRBJ2-5 were favored. For persistent Graves' patients, TCR diversity was lower than for newly diagnosed ones.

According to the study, TCR beta libraries were built with iRepertoire HTBI primers and CDR3-region Arm-PCR. TCRdb analysed the multiplex PCR reads with MiXCR anew, one entry per CDR3 protein. The sample lists 600,000 to 850,000 distinct CDR3 sequences; around 32% were seen once. Turning to this clonotype: Its antigen is still unknown.

The time point is: persistent/refractory GD, antithyroid drugs over 5 years with positive TRAb. RNA extracted from PBMCs served as the sequencing template. Staff took roughly 9.6 milliliters of peripheral blood and put it into EDTA tubes. The gene calls are TRBV5-1 and TRBJ1-1; 9 bases fit TRBD1. The sequenced sample was peripheral blood mononuclear cells (PBMCs), obtained when the disease was refractory, from a patient treated with antithyroid drugs. The clonotype comes from a female donor with Graves disease. The CDR3 loop is CASSLARDRGRNTEAFF. CDR3 nucleotide sequence: TGCGCCAGCAGCTTGGCCCGTGACAGGGGGAGGAACACTGAAGCTTTCTTT.